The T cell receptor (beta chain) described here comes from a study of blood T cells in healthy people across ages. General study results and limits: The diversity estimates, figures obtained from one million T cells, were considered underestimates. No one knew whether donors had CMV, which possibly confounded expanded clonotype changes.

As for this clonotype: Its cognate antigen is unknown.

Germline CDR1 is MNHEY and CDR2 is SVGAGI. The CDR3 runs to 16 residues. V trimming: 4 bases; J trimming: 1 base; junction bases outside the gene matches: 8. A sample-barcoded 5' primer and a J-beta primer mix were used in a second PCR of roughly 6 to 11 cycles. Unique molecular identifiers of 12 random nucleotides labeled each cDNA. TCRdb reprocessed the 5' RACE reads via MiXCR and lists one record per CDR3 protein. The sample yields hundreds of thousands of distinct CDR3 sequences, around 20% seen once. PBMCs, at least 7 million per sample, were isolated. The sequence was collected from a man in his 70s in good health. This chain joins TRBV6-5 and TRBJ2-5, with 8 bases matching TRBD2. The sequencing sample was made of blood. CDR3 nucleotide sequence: TGTGCCAGCAGTTCTGCTAGCGGGTGGATCCAAGAGACCCAGTACTTC. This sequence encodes CASSSASGWIQETQYF.